The 18 T cell receptor beta chains reported below all come from one sample, sequenced in a study of identical twins. TCRdb passed the 5' RACE reads through MiXCR, listing each CDR3 protein once. The sample contains approximately 470,000 distinct CDR3 sequences, 12% to 15% of which appear only once. In addition, the sample was reused for a study of yellow fever vaccine responses in identical twins.

Material: CD4+ T cells sorted from blood. The receptors stem from a woman younger than 35 in good health.

This clonotype was recorded a few times. The chain combines TRBV3-1 with TRBJ1-2, with D perhaps matching TRBD1 (5 bases). The V gene lost 2 bases and the J gene lost 7 bases, with 11 bases spanning the gap. The CDR3 is 13 residues long. Germline CDR1 LGHDT, CDR2 YNNKEL (reference sequence). The CDR3 DNA follows: TGTGCCAGCAGCCAACGAGGGGCTGGTGGCTACACCTTC. Amino acids: CASSQRGAGGYTF. Filled out from reference TRBV3-1 and TRBJ1-2, the complete variable domain reads DTAVSQTPKYLVTQMGNDKSIKCEQNLGHDTMYWYKQDSKKFLKIMFSYNNKELIINETVPNRFSPKSPDKAHLNLHINSLELGDSAVYFCASSQRGAGGYTFGSGTRLTVV.

The V call is TRBV3-1, the J call TRBJ1-4; 7 bases are a match to TRBD1. The length of the CDR3 is 15 residues. Germline assignment: CDR1 LGHDT and CDR2 YNNKEL (reference sequence). V trimming: 4 bases; J trimming: 6 bases; junction bases outside the gene matches: 8. The CDR3: CASSPSRDSDEKLFF. CDR3 in DNA: TGTGCCAGCAGCCCTTCAAGGGACAGCGATGAAAAACTGTTTTTT. The full variable domain, rest sourced from reference TRBV3-1 and TRBJ1-4, is DTAVSQTPKYLVTQMGNDKSIKCEQNLGHDTMYWYKQDSKKFLKIMFSYNNKELIINETVPNRFSPKSPDKAHLNLHINSLELGDSAVYFCASSPSRDSDEKLFFGSGTQLSVL.

The chain has TRBV20-1 and TRBJ2-7; tentatively, D is TRBD2 (5 bases). The germline CDR1 and CDR2 sequences are DFQATT and SNEGSKA (reference sequence). Trimming removed 6 bases at V and 0 bases at J, with 15 bases between. The CDR3 extends over 14 amino acids. The chain's CDR3 is CSAASGRDSYEQYF. The CDR3 nucleotides read TGCAGTGCCGCCAGTGGGAGAGACTCCTACGAGCAGTACTTC.

The V gene is TRBV20-1, the J gene TRBJ2-7; 8 bases fit TRBD1. The ends lost 2 bases at V and 3 bases at J; junction bases unmatched: 6. This CDR3 contains 14 residues. CDR1 DFQATT and CDR2 SNEGSKA come from the germline V gene (reference sequence). CDR3 region: CSARWTGRIYEQYF. As DNA, the CDR3 is TGCAGTGCTAGATGGACAGGGAGAATCTACGAGCAGTACTTC.

The chain combines TRBV7-2 with TRBJ2-2, with 14 positions matching TRBD2. The CDR3 is 16 amino acids. Germline CDR1 is SGHTA and CDR2 is FQGNSA. Losses at the gene ends were 5 bases for V and 7 bases for J; bases not matched to a gene: 6. The CDR3, as DNA: TGTGCCAGCAGCCCGACTAGCGGGGGGGCTATCGGGGAGCTGTTTTTT. It encodes CASSPTSGGAIGELFF.

This chain uses TRBV7-2 with TRBJ2-5; TRBD2 agrees at 8 bases. Germline V gene lookup returns CDR1 SGHTA and CDR2 FQGNSA. CDR3 length: 15 amino acids. V lost 2 bases, J lost 5 bases, and 7 bases stayed unmatched. The DNA for the CDR3 is TGTGCCAGCAGCTTAAAGGCGGGGGGAAGGGAGACCCAGTACTTC. It codes for CASSLKAGGRETQYF.

This clonotype came up many times. The V and J genes are TRBV5-1 and TRBJ2-1, with no clear D. V lost 5 bases and J 1 base, leaving 10 bases between the germline ends. Germline loops: CDR1 SGHRS, CDR2 YFSETQ. The CDR3 is made up of 14 amino acids. In DNA form, the CDR3 reads TGCGCCAGCAGGTCGGGTTTGTCCTACAATGAGCAGTTCTTC. This gives the protein CASRSGLSYNEQFF.

The V and J genes are TRBV18 and TRBJ2-3; D is uncertain. Germline V gene lookup returns CDR1 KGHSH and CDR2 LQKENI. There are 14 residues in the CDR3. The V gene lost 3 bases and the J gene lost 4 bases, with 11 bases spanning the gap. CDR3 sequence reads: CASSPSWMADTQYF. The DNA of the CDR3 is TGTGCCAGCTCACCCTCTTGGATGGCAGATACGCAGTATTTT.

This clonotype was observed a few times. The rearrangement uses TRBV12-3 or TRBV12-4 and TRBJ2-5; D may be TRBD1 (7 bases). V lost 5 bases to trimming and J lost 5 bases, with 21 bases between them. CDR3 size: 16 residues. This CDR3 reads CASSPQGGGTLETQYF. The CDR3 DNA reads as TGTGCCAGCAGTCCCCAGGGGGGCGGGACCCTTGAGACCCAGTACTTC.

The J gene is TRBJ2-3, the V gene TRBV20-1, with TRBD2 identical over 7 bases. Per the germline V gene, CDR1 is DFQATT and CDR2 is SNEGSKA (reference sequence). J was trimmed by 1 base and V by 2 bases; bases with no gene match: 3. The CDR3 is made up of 14 amino acids. Here the CDR3 DNA reads TGCAGTGCTAGAACTAGCGCGGGCACAGATACGCAGTATTTT. As protein: CSARTSAGTDTQYF.

This clonotype was observed a few times. The chain links TRBV7-2 to TRBJ2-5, with 8 bases that match TRBD1. Germline V lookup: CDR1 SGHTA, CDR2 FQGNSA. The length of the CDR3 is 15 residues. V lost 1 base, J lost 5 bases, and 6 bases stayed unmatched. This chain's CDR3 is CASSLGQGRRETQYF. CDR3 bases: TGTGCCAGCAGCTTAGGACAGGGGAGAAGGGAGACCCAGTACTTC.

V and J are TRBV6-6 and TRBJ2-5, with unresolved D. The length of the CDR3 is 12 residues. Germline CDR1 is MNHNY and CDR2 is SVGAGI (reference sequence). With 6 bases removed from V and 5 bases from J, the gap between germline ends came to 10 bases. The CDR3 spells CASRKYRETQYF. The CDR3 nucleotides are TGTGCCAGCAGGAAATATAGGGAGACCCAGTACTTC.

This clonotype was seen only a few times. This chain uses TRBV21-1 with TRBJ2-3; TRBD1, the table's D call, lacks a check against the DNA. TRBV21-1 is noted as a pseudogene. The CDR3 is made up of 13 amino acids. The CDR3 DNA sequence: TGTGCCAGCCGGTCCCCCGCGACAGATACGCAGTATTTT. Protein product: CASRSPATDTQYF.

V usage is TRBV7-2 and J usage is TRBJ2-7; TRBD2 matches at 15 bases. V gave up 5 bases and J gave up 6 bases; unmatched junction bases: 11. The germline V gene has CDR1 SGHTA and CDR2 FQGNSA. The CDR3 extends over 17 amino acids. The CDR3 DNA follows: TGTGCCAGCAGCCCAAGGACTAGCGGGAGGGAGGTCGGCGAGCAGTACTTC. It yields the protein CASSPRTSGREVGEQYF.

The chain carries TRBV5-1 and TRBJ2-1; 13 nucleotides align to TRBD2. CDR3 length: 17 residues. V was clipped by 4 bases and J by 6 bases; unmatched bases: 10. Germline lookup yields CDR1 SGHRS and CDR2 YFSETQ. CDR3 loop: CASSTGAGLAGANEQFF. The CDR3 DNA is TGCGCCAGCAGCACTGGCGCCGGACTAGCGGGAGCCAATGAGCAGTTCTTC.

This clonotype was seen a handful of times. V and J are TRBV5-1 and TRBJ2-7; 11 bases line up with TRBD2. The trim removed 4 bases at V and 2 bases at J, leaving 5 bases unmatched. CDR1 SGHRS and CDR2 YFSETQ come from the germline V gene. CDR3 length: 15 amino acids. The CDR3 sequence is CASSPLAGGAYEQYF. The CDR3 nucleotides are TGCGCCAGCAGCCCCTTAGCGGGAGGGGCCTACGAGCAGTACTTC.

This rearrangement joins TRBV27 to TRBJ2-2; no clear D. CDR1 is MNHEY, CDR2 SMNVEV, per germline (reference sequence). V lost 4 bases and J lost 2, with 11 bases in between. This CDR3 spans 15 amino acids. CDR3 residues: CASSSKLQNTGELFF. The CDR3 DNA reads as TGTGCCAGCAGTTCCAAACTTCAAAACACCGGGGAGCTGTTTTTT.

The rearrangement links TRBV28 to TRBJ1-1, with TRBD1 matching 8 bases. The CDR3 sequence is 15 residues long. Germline V CDR1 and CDR2: MDHEN, SYDVKM. Trimming took 6 bases from V and 4 from J; bases not matched to a gene: 10. CDR3 DNA sequence: TGTGCCAGCAGCAAAAGGACAGGGCTTGGCACTGAAGCTTTCTTT. It specifies CASSKRTGLGTEAFF.